What follows are 23 T cell receptor beta chains derived from one specimen sequenced in a study of blood T cell repertoires in COVID-19. Sequenced by immunoSEQ multiplex PCR; TCRdb stores in-frame clones only, minus some. The table lists over 60,000 clones, 90% of them singletons. The sequenced sample was peripheral blood. These receptors came from a man aged 45-65 years with acute or convalescent COVID-19.

This chain uses TRBV21-1 with TRBJ2-7; TRBD1 was called by the table and not checked on the DNA. TRBV21-1 constitutes a pseudogene. This CDR3 is built from 17 residues. The CDR3: CASSKTKHKDRANEQYF. CDR3 in DNA: TGTGCCAGCAGCAAAACCAAGCATAAGGACAGGGCCAACGAGCAGTACTTC.

The chain uses TRBV7-8 and TRBJ2-5, with TRBD2 as a possible D gene (6 bases). The germline V and J ends were trimmed by 5 bases and 5 bases, with 18 bases remaining between them. The CDR3 has 15 amino acids. Germline values: CDR1 SGHVS, CDR2 FQNEAQ. CDR3 DNA: TGTGCCAGCAGCCTGCAAGTGGGGGGAGTTGAGACCCAGTACTTC. Its translation: CASSLQVGGVETQYF.

The chain joins TRBV10-2 to TRBJ2-1; 8 bases align to TRBD1. In germline, CDR1 is WSHSY, CDR2 SAAADI. J was trimmed by 7 bases and V by 8 bases; bases with no gene match: 4. This CDR3 spans 12 amino acids. The CDR3 nucleotides read TGCGCCAGCGGGGACAGGTTAAATGAGCAGTTCTTC. The encoded protein is CASGDRLNEQFF.

The chain links TRBV5-4 to TRBJ1-2; 8 bases are shared with TRBD1. The CDR3 contains 15 residues. Germline CDR1 SGHNT, CDR2 YYREEE (reference sequence). Unmatched junction bases numbered 9, after V lost 2 bases and J lost 6 bases. CDR3 amino acids: CASSFPPTGVNGYTF. The DNA for the CDR3 is TGTGCCAGCAGCTTCCCCCCGACAGGGGTAAATGGCTACACCTTC.

The chain employs TRBV19 and TRBJ2-3; the D gene is possibly TRBD1 (5 bases). The germline CDR1 and CDR2 sequences are LNHDA and SQIVND (reference sequence). V lost 3 bases and J lost 1, with 11 bases in between. This CDR3 has 15 amino acids. The CDR3 region has the DNA TGTGCCAGTAGTATGGTGATAGGGGGCACAGATACGCAGTATTTT. Protein: CASSMVIGGTDTQYF.

This sequence joins TRBV27 and TRBJ1-5; D may be TRBD1 (5 bases). Trimming pared 2 bases from V and 6 bases from J, leaving 14 bases between. Germline V gene lookup returns CDR1 MNHEY and CDR2 SMNVEV (reference sequence). The CDR3 contains 15 residues. CDR3 protein: CASSLAGGGGQPQHF. CDR3 nucleotide sequence: TGTGCCAGCAGTTTAGCGGGGGGTGGAGGTCAGCCCCAGCATTTT.

V is TRBV6-1 and J is TRBJ2-5, with a weak D call TRBD2 (5 bases). This CDR3 has 15 residues. Trimming pared 2 bases from V and 2 bases from J, leaving 12 bases between. Germline loops: CDR1 MNHNS, CDR2 SASEGT. The CDR3 loop reads CASSEQRLAQETQYF. The DNA for the CDR3 is TGTGCCAGCAGTGAACAGCGGCTGGCGCAAGAGACCCAGTACTTC.

This chain links TRBV7-8 with TRBJ2-1, with D perhaps matching TRBD2 (6 bases). There are 16 residues in the CDR3. V was cut by 8 bases and J by 1 base, with 18 bases left in between. From germline, CDR1 is SGHVS and CDR2 FQNEAQ. CDR3 bases: TGTGCCAGCGGCACCGGAGGGGAGCGGTCCTACAATGAGCAGTTCTTC. This encodes CASGTGGERSYNEQFF.

The V call is TRBV7-2, the J call TRBJ1-2, with no clear D. The CDR3 covers 14 residues. CDR1 is SGHTA, CDR2 FQGNSA, per germline. V was cut by 1 base and J by 3 bases, with 9 bases left in between. CDR3 sequence reads: CASSLGGSYYGYTF. The CDR3, as DNA: TGTGCCAGCAGCTTAGGTGGCTCCTACTATGGCTACACCTTC.

The J gene is TRBJ1-4, the V gene TRBV19; 9 bases line up with TRBD1. V was pared by 5 bases and J by 6 bases, with 4 bases of the junction left unmatched. Germline V CDR1 and CDR2: LNHDA, SQIVND (reference sequence). This CDR3 spans 14 amino acids. The CDR3 reads CASSPGQGDEKLFF. The DNA of the CDR3 is TGTGCCAGTAGTCCGGGACAGGGAGATGAAAAACTGTTTTTT.

This chain joins TRBV7-2 and TRBJ2-2; TRBD2 matches 12 bases. This CDR3 region has 16 residues. V was pared by 5 bases and J by 3 bases, with 4 bases of the junction left unmatched. Germline V gene data show CDR1 as SGHTA and CDR2 as FQGNSA. The CDR3 DNA follows: TGTGCCAGCAGCCCTCGGACTAGCGGGGACACCGGGGAGCTGTTTTTT. This codes for CASSPRTSGDTGELFF.

The chain couples TRBV19 to TRBJ1-2, with 7 bases lining up with TRBD1. Germline lookup yields CDR1 LNHDA and CDR2 SQIVND (reference sequence). The junction had 11 bases not matched to a gene; V was cut back by 6 bases and J by 4 bases. This CDR3 contains 15 residues. DNA for the CDR3: TGTGCCAGTAGCCCCACAGGGGACCACCTCTATGGCTACACCTTC. This encodes CASSPTGDHLYGYTF.

V gene TRBV19 combines with J gene TRBJ1-1; tentatively, D is TRBD1 (6 bases). V lost 3 bases, J lost 7 bases, and 24 bases lay in between. This CDR3 has 17 residues. CDR1 and CDR2 (germline): LNHDA, SQIVND (reference sequence). CDR3 amino acids: CASSMGPLQGGASEAFF. Written as DNA, the CDR3 is TGTGCCAGTAGTATGGGCCCCCTACAGGGTGGGGCCAGTGAAGCTTTCTTT.

This chain joins TRBV5-1 and TRBJ2-2; maybe TRBD1 (5 bases). Trimming removed 0 bases at V and 5 bases at J, with 11 bases between. The CDR3 length is 15 residues. The germline V gene has CDR1 SGHRS and CDR2 YFSETQ. CDR3 sequence (DNA): TGCGCCAGCAGCTTGGGGCAGGGATGGACCGGGGAGCTGTTTTTT. It specifies CASSLGQGWTGELFF. The complete variable domain, with remaining parts taken from reference TRBV5-1 and TRBJ2-2, reads KAGVTQTPRYLIKTRGQQVTLSCSPISGHRSVSWYQQTPGQGLQFLFEYFSETQRNKGNFPGRFSGRQFSNSRSEMNVSTLELGDSALYLCASSLGQGWTGELFFGEGSRLTVL.

The chain joins TRBV18 to TRBJ2-1, with D possibly matching TRBD2 (5 bases). V lost 0 bases and J lost 0, with 15 bases in between. There are 18 residues in the CDR3. Germline lookup yields CDR1 KGHSH and CDR2 LQKENI. Written as DNA, the CDR3 is TGTGCCAGCTCACCACCGGTTGGAGCGGCGAGCTCCTACAATGAGCAGTTCTTC. It yields the protein CASSPPVGAASSYNEQFF. Full variable domain (missing parts from reference TRBV18 and TRBJ2-1): NAGVMQNPRHLVRRRGQEARLRCSPMKGHSHVYWYRQLPEEGLKFMVYLQKENIIDESGMPKERFSAEFPKEGPSILRIQQVVRGDSAAYFCASSPPVGAASSYNEQFFGPGTRLTVL.

This rearrangement joins TRBV6-4 to TRBJ2-3; TRBD2 might be the D (6 bases). The ends were cut back, 3 bases at V and 0 bases at J, with 7 bases in the middle. The CDR3 spans 14 residues. Germline assignment: CDR1 MRHNA and CDR2 SNTAGT. CDR3 sequence (DNA): TGTGCCAGCAGTGAAAGCGGGAGCACAGATACGCAGTATTTT. This translates into CASSESGSTDTQYF.

This chain links TRBV7-2 with TRBJ2-3; a possible D gene is TRBD2 (6 bases). The CDR3 sequence is 15 residues long. V lost 1 base and J 4 bases, leaving 12 bases between the germline ends. Germline CDR1 SGHTA, CDR2 FQGNSA. CDR3 region: CASSLGRAGADTQYF. CDR3 nucleotides: TGTGCCAGCAGCTTAGGGAGGGCCGGGGCAGATACGCAGTATTTT.

The table lists this clone with a few counts. The CDR3: CASRDKRERETSYNEQFF. The CDR3, as DNA: TGTGCCAGCAGAGACAAAAGGGAGCGGGAGACCTCCTACAATGAGCAGTTCTTC. This chain links TRBV6-4 with TRBJ2-1; 8 bases agree with TRBD2. The CDR3 contains 18 residues. CDR1 is MRHNA and CDR2 is SNTAGT in the germline V gene. V was clipped by 6 bases and J by 0 bases; unmatched bases: 13.

The V call is TRBV7-2, the J call TRBJ1-6; 7 bases line up with TRBD1. The germline V gene has CDR1 SGHTA and CDR2 FQGNSA. The CDR3 is made up of 13 amino acids. J lost 16 bases, V lost 4 bases, and 10 bases had no gene match. The chain's CDR3 is CASSSRQGAKLHF. The CDR3 DNA reads as TGTGCCAGCAGCTCCCGACAGGGAGCTAAACTCCACTTT. Variable domain in full (rest from reference TRBV7-2 and TRBJ1-6): GAGVSQSPSNKVTEKGKDVELRCDPISGHTALYWYRQSLGQGLEFLIYFQGNSAPDKSGLPSDRFSAERTGGSVSTLTIQRTQQEDSAVYLCASSSRQGAKLHFGNGTRLTVT.

The chain combines TRBV19 with TRBJ2-1, with TRBD2 identical over 10 bases. V shed 4 bases and J 6 bases; nucleotides not matched to a gene: 3. Germline CDR1 is LNHDA and CDR2 is SQIVND (reference sequence). CDR3 length equals 14 residues. The CDR3 sequence: CASSRTSGTNEQFF. In DNA, the CDR3 is TGTGCCAGTAGTAGGACTAGCGGAACCAATGAGCAGTTCTTC.

V gene TRBV7-2 combines with J gene TRBJ1-2, with 7 bases that match TRBD1. CDR1 and CDR2 (germline): SGHTA, FQGNSA. V gave up 3 bases and J gave up 0 bases; unmatched junction bases: 7. The CDR3 extends over 16 amino acids. The CDR3 DNA is TGTGCCAGCAGCTTGCTAAGGGGGCCAGCTAACTATGGCTACACCTTC. Translating gives CASSLLRGPANYGYTF.

The rearrangement links TRBV24-1 to TRBJ2-3, with 8 nucleotides matching TRBD2. Trimming cost V 5 bases and J 5 bases; bases outside gene matches: 5. CDR3 length: 14 amino acids. Germline assignment: CDR1 KGHDR and CDR2 SFDVKD. For the CDR3, the DNA is TGTGCCACCAGTGGGGAGCGGGAGAAAGATACGCAGTATTTT. Its protein product is CATSGEREKDTQYF.

This chain links TRBV5-5 with TRBJ1-4; TRBD1 aligns across 9 bases. The CDR3 loop spans 15 amino acids. Trimming removed 4 bases from V and 8 bases from J; junction bases left unmatched: 9. CDR1 and CDR2 from the germline V gene are SGHKS and YYEKEE (reference sequence). This CDR3 is CASSPTTGGGEKLFF. In DNA, the CDR3 is TGTGCCAGCAGCCCTACGACAGGGGGTGGAGAAAAACTGTTTTTT.